The 27 T cell receptor beta chains presented below share a single source sample, sequenced in a study of CD8 T cells in Susac syndrome. When the RNA was reverse transcribed, random hexamers were used with an input of roughly 0.45 to 1 ug. MiXCR was run by TCRdb on the immunoSEQ multiplex PCR reads, yielding one entry per CDR3 protein. Of tens of thousands of distinct CDR3 sequences listed, just under 95% are singletons. Sequencing used CD4+ T cells from PBMCs. The receptor set was obtained from a human donor with Susac syndrome.

For the CDR3, the DNA is TGTGCCAGCAGCTCCCCTAGCGGGGGCAGCACAGATACGCAGTATTTT. It codes for CASSSPSGGSTDTQYF. The V call is TRBV3-1, the J call TRBJ2-3, with 10 nucleotides matching TRBD2. The V and J ends lost 5 bases and 0 bases, in that order; junction bases with no gene match: 5. In germline, CDR1 is LGHDT, CDR2 YNNKEL (reference sequence). This CDR3 is built from 16 residues.

The V call is TRBV4-1, the J call TRBJ2-3; no clear D. V was clipped by 2 bases and J by 2 bases, with 8 bases between them. CDR3 size: 14 residues. Germline lookup yields CDR1 MGHRA and CDR2 YSYEKL. The chain's CDR3 is CASSQLRPTDTQYF. Written as DNA, the CDR3 is TGCGCCAGCAGCCAACTTAGACCCACAGATACGCAGTATTTT.

The chain employs TRBV7-2 and TRBJ2-1; D may be TRBD2 (7 bases). Per germline, CDR1 SGHTA and CDR2 FQGNSA. The CDR3 has 14 amino acids. Trimming pared 6 bases from V and 8 bases from J, leaving 17 bases between. The CDR3 nucleotides are TGTGCCAGCAGACTTAGGGGGGGCATAGATGAGCAGTTCTTC. Translation gives CASRLRGGIDEQFF.

The chain employs TRBV15 and TRBJ2-5; 12 bases line up with TRBD2. Germline lookup yields CDR1 LNHNV and CDR2 YYDKDF (reference sequence). The CDR3 has 16 amino acids. After removal of 2 bases from V and 2 bases from J, the junction contained 3 bases not matched to a gene. The DNA for the CDR3 is TGTGCCACCAGCAGACCGACTAGCGGGGGACAAGAGACCCAGTACTTC. Its protein product is CATSRPTSGGQETQYF.

The V call is TRBV20-1, the J call TRBJ1-1; a possible D gene is TRBD1 (6 bases). CDR3 length: 15 amino acids. V lost 6 bases and J lost 3, with 20 bases in between. CDR1 DFQATT and CDR2 SNEGSKA come from the germline V gene (reference sequence). The CDR3 is CSALPVTGIHTEAFF. The CDR3 DNA sequence: TGCAGTGCCCTACCAGTTACAGGGATACACACTGAAGCTTTCTTT.

CDR3 loop: CASSVGSGANTIYF. The CDR3, as DNA: TGTGCCAGCAGCGTAGGTTCAGGGGCAAACACCATATATTTT. This chain links TRBV9 with TRBJ1-3; possible D gene TRBD1, 6 bases. V lost 0 bases and J 6 bases, leaving 10 bases between the germline ends. CDR3 length: 14 residues. Germline assignment: CDR1 SGDLS and CDR2 YYNGEE.

This chain connects TRBV3-1 to TRBJ1-6; 10 bases align to TRBD1. The CDR3 length is 16 residues. The V gene end was trimmed by 4 bases and the J gene end by 7 bases; junction bases not matched to a gene: 7. Germline V gene sequence: CDR1 LGHDT, CDR2 YNNKEL (reference sequence). Here the CDR3 reads CASSLRVGQGNSPLHF. CDR3 sequence (DNA): TGTGCCAGCAGCCTGAGAGTGGGACAGGGGAATTCACCCCTCCACTTT.

The chain employs TRBV15 and TRBJ1-5, with D perhaps TRBD1 (5 bases). The germline gives CDR1 LNHNV, CDR2 YYDKDF (reference sequence). The CDR3 spans 14 residues. V was clipped by 1 base and J by 5 bases, with 9 bases between them. The CDR3 is CATSRGGGDQPQHF. As DNA, the CDR3 is TGTGCCACCAGCAGAGGGGGAGGGGATCAGCCCCAGCATTTT.

This chain connects TRBV24-1 to TRBJ2-2; 7 bases fit TRBD2. The CDR3 length is 13 residues. V lost 6 bases, J lost 4 bases, and 1 base stayed unmatched. Per the germline V gene, CDR1 is KGHDR and CDR2 is SFDVKD. The CDR3 DNA is TGTGCCACCAGTTTAGCGGGCACCGGGGAGCTGTTTTTT. Protein sequence: CATSLAGTGELFF.

The chain combines TRBV4-3 with TRBJ1-5; no clear D gene. This CDR3 comprises 15 residues. V was trimmed by 0 bases and J by 7 bases, leaving 13 bases between them. Germline V gene lookup returns CDR1 LGHNA and CDR2 YSLEER. In nucleotides, the CDR3 is TGCGCCAGCAGCCAAGACGGAGGGAAGGGCCAGCCCCAGCATTTT. The encoded protein is CASSQDGGKGQPQHF.

The chain recombines TRBV30 with TRBJ1-4; D ambiguous. This CDR3 comprises 15 residues. Germline V gives CDR1 GTSNPN, CDR2 SVGIG (reference sequence). The V end was cut by 3 bases, the J end by 4 bases, with 15 bases between. This CDR3 reads CAWREGGLVNEKLFF. CDR3 bases: TGTGCCTGGAGGGAAGGAGGACTGGTTAATGAAAAACTGTTTTTT. The variable domain in full, completed from reference TRBV30 and TRBJ1-4, reads SQTIHQWPATLVQPVGSPLSLECTVEGTSNPNLYWYRQAAGRGLQLLFYSVGIGQISSEVPQNLSASRPQDRQFILSSKKLLLSDSGFYLCAWREGGLVNEKLFFGSGTQLSVL.

The chain is built from TRBV13 and TRBJ2-7, with 9 positions matching TRBD1. V trimming: 3 bases; J trimming: 4 bases; junction bases outside the gene matches: 7. Germline loops: CDR1 PRHDT, CDR2 FYEKMQ (reference sequence). CDR3 length: 15 residues. CDR3 protein: CASSFTGQGRYEQYF. The DNA for the CDR3 is TGTGCCAGCAGCTTTACGGGACAGGGCAGGTACGAGCAGTACTTC.

The genes are TRBV6-6 and TRBJ1-2; tentatively, D is TRBD1 (6 bases). The CDR3 consists of 15 residues. Germline values: CDR1 MNHNY, CDR2 SVGAGI (reference sequence). The V and J ends lost 4 bases and 4 bases respectively, with 16 bases between them. In DNA, the CDR3 is TGTGCCAGCAGTTTACCCCAGGGGACTGCCTATGGCTACACCTTC. The encoded protein is CASSLPQGTAYGYTF.

The rearrangement links TRBV20-1 to TRBJ2-1; D gene ambiguous. Germline-derived CDR1 and CDR2 are DFQATT and SNEGSKA (reference sequence). The CDR3 loop spans 10 amino acids. V was cut by 3 bases and J by 8 bases, with 5 bases left in between. The CDR3 nucleotides are TGCAGTGCTAGCTCCGATGAGCAGTTCTTC. Protein product: CSASSDEQFF.

This chain connects TRBV9 to TRBJ1-1; D is unclear. This CDR3 is built from 13 residues. Germline CDR1 is SGDLS and CDR2 is YYNGEE. V was cut by 2 bases and J by 1 base, with 6 bases left in between. CDR3 sequence reads: CASSVQANTEAFF. DNA of the CDR3: TGTGCCAGCAGCGTCCAGGCGAACACTGAAGCTTTCTTT.

V gene TRBV7-9 combines with J gene TRBJ1-4, with D uncertain. The CDR3 runs to 12 residues. Looked up from germline, CDR1 is SEHNR and CDR2 is FQNEAQ (reference sequence). Trimming took 2 bases from V and 8 from J, leaving 6 bases between them. In DNA, the CDR3 is TGTGCCAGCAGCTTAACGGGAGAAAAACTGTTTTTT. This codes for CASSLTGEKLFF.

The chain uses TRBV9 and TRBJ1-6; TRBD1 agrees at 9 bases. CDR3 length equals 17 residues. Germline values: CDR1 SGDLS, CDR2 YYNGEE. V lost 3 bases and J lost 5; bases outside the gene matches: 9. As DNA, the CDR3 is TGTGCCAGCAGCGGACGAAAACAGGGGGCCCATAATTCACCCCTCCACTTT. Translating gives CASSGRKQGAHNSPLHF.

The chain carries TRBV27 and TRBJ1-2, with TRBD1 identical over 9 bases. Germline-derived CDR1 and CDR2 are MNHEY and SMNVEV (reference sequence). V dropped 3 bases and J dropped 8; count of bases not matched to a gene: 7. The CDR3 is 14 amino acids. In DNA, the CDR3 is TGTGCCAGCAGTTTCGGGGACAGGGCTAGCGGCTACACCTTC. It encodes CASSFGDRASGYTF.

This clonotype was recorded only once. A read error may produce the germline difference seen at one junction end. The chain joins TRBV6-5 to TRBJ2-7; 7 nucleotides agree with TRBD1. Germline assignment: CDR1 MNHEY and CDR2 SVGAGI. The CDR3 contains 16 residues. CDR3 region: CASSYFSGTDLYEQYF. The CDR3 DNA is TGTGCCAGCAGCTACTTCTCCGGGACAGACTTATACGAGCAGTACTTC.

This chain connects TRBV20-1 to TRBJ2-7; a possible D gene is TRBD1 (5 bases). Germline loops: CDR1 DFQATT, CDR2 SNEGSKA (reference sequence). The length of the CDR3 is 16 residues. With 5 bases removed from V and 2 bases from J, the gap between germline ends came to 22 bases. Here the CDR3 reads CSAPPFQGSLAYEQYF. CDR3 nucleotide sequence: TGCAGTGCTCCTCCATTCCAGGGCAGCCTTGCCTACGAGCAGTACTTC.

The V and J genes are TRBV9 and TRBJ2-2, with D possibly being TRBD1 (5 bases). Germline V gene sequence: CDR1 SGDLS, CDR2 YYNGEE. V was clipped by 0 bases and J by 4 bases, with 10 bases between them. This CDR3 region has 15 residues. In DNA form, the CDR3 reads TGTGCCAGCAGCGTAGGGGCAGGGCCCACCGGGGAGCTGTTTTTT. It specifies CASSVGAGPTGELFF.

The chain joins TRBV20-1 to TRBJ2-1, with 8 bases lining up with TRBD2. The CDR3 contains 14 residues. The germline gives CDR1 DFQATT, CDR2 SNEGSKA (reference sequence). With V trimmed by 5 bases and J by 7 bases, 10 bases remained unmatched. CDR3 loop: CSAGGGLGPNEQFF. In DNA form, the CDR3 reads TGCAGTGCTGGAGGGGGACTAGGGCCGAATGAGCAGTTCTTC.

The V gene is TRBV27, the J gene TRBJ2-6, with 9 bases aligning to TRBD1. V gave up 3 bases and J gave up 4 bases; unmatched junction bases: 4. Germline assignment: CDR1 MNHEY and CDR2 SMNVEV (reference sequence). The CDR3 is made up of 16 amino acids. In DNA, the CDR3 is TGTGCCAGCAGTTTTGGGACAGGGACGGGGGCCAACGTCCTGACTTTC. This codes for CASSFGTGTGANVLTF.

CDR3 sequence: CASSSLGAGGRREQFF. In DNA form, the CDR3 reads TGTGCCAGCAGTTCTCTCGGGGCGGGGGGCCGCAGGGAGCAGTTCTTC. V and J are TRBV27 and TRBJ2-1, with TRBD2 matching over 8 bases. Germline V lookup: CDR1 MNHEY, CDR2 SMNVEV (reference sequence). V shed 4 bases and J 10 bases; nucleotides not matched to a gene: 15. This CDR3 is 16 amino acids long.

This clonotype occurred once. The CDR3 here is CATSDLNREVFF. The DNA of the CDR3 is TGTGCCACCAGTGATTTGAACAGGGAGGTTTTCTTT. This chain joins TRBV24-1 and TRBJ1-1, with D possibly TRBD1 on 6 matching bases. The V gene's germline CDR1 is KGHDR and CDR2 SFDVKD. The CDR3 is 12 amino acids. V was pared by 0 bases and J by 13 bases, with 11 bases between.

This clonotype has a single count. The chain employs TRBV20-1 and TRBJ1-5; 8 bases align to TRBD1. CDR3 length: 16 residues. V trimming: 6 bases; J trimming: 0 bases; junction bases outside the gene matches: 10. Germline V lookup: CDR1 DFQATT, CDR2 SNEGSKA (reference sequence). This chain's CDR3 is CSASPGGRGSNQPQHF. CDR3 nucleotide sequence: TGCAGTGCATCCCCAGGGGGCAGGGGTAGCAATCAGCCCCAGCATTTT.

The rearrangement links TRBV4-2 to TRBJ2-7, with 9 nucleotides matching TRBD2. The germline gives CDR1 LGHNA, CDR2 YNFKEQ. The CDR3 is 13 amino acids. V shed 3 bases, J shed 3 bases, and the junction held 0 bases outside the gene matches. CDR3 nucleotide sequence: TGTGCCAGCAGCCAGACTAGCGGCTACGAGCAGTACTTC. Residues: CASSQTSGYEQYF.